The rows below give T cell receptor beta chains drawn from one sample of a study of shared clonotypes between healthy human individuals. Assay used: immunoSEQ multiplex PCR; TCRdb lists only in-frame clones, some missing. The sample consists of about 2.3 million clones, about 90% of them appearing once. Sequencing input: naive CD4+ T cells from PBMCs. The receptors shown here come from a man between 18 and 35 years old in good health. Some clones in this sample may be carry-over from other donors' samples. The CDR3 runs from the conserved cysteine through the conserved F or W. The D gene is left open where the match is weak. Clone size, where shown, is once, few, many, or a class for clones that have expanded.

V gene: TRBV5-4; clone size: -; J gene: TRBJ2-7; D gene: TRBD2; CDR3 DNA: TGTGCCAGCAGTCGAGGCGGGAGTTATTACGAGCAGTACTTC; CDR3 protein: CASSRGGSYYEQYF
V gene: TRBV5-1; clone size: -; J gene: TRBJ1-4; D gene: -; CDR3 DNA: TGCGCCAGCAAGGTTACGGGACTGTCTAATGAAAAACTGTTTTTT; CDR3 protein: CASKVTGLSNEKLFF
V gene: TRBV5-5; clone size: -; J gene: TRBJ1-4; D gene: -; CDR3 DNA: TGTGCCAGCAGCTTGGCGGTTTCTGAAAAACTGTTTTTT; CDR3 protein: CASSLAVSEKLFF
V gene: TRBV5-6; clone size: -; J gene: TRBJ1-4; D gene: -; CDR3 DNA: TGTGCCAGCACCCGGTTGGGGCAGGGTAATGAAAAACTGTTTTTT; CDR3 protein: CASTRLGQGNEKLFF
V gene: TRBV30; clone size: -; J gene: TRBJ2-2; D gene: -; CDR3 DNA: TGTGCCTGGAGTGTACTCGAATGGGGGAGGACTAACACCGGGGAGCTGTTTTTT; CDR3 protein: CAWSVLEWGRTNTGELFF
V gene: TRBV29-1; clone size: -; J gene: TRBJ2-3; D gene: -; CDR3 DNA: TGCAGCGCTGAGGTGGTGTATCGCGCAGATACGCAGTATTTT; CDR3 protein: CSAEVVYRADTQYF
V gene: TRBV7-3; clone size: -; J gene: TRBJ2-2; D gene: TRBD2; CDR3 DNA: TGTGCCAGCAGCTTAGATCCGGGAGGCCCTCCCGGGGAGCTGTTTTTT; CDR3 protein: CASSLDPGGPPGELFF
V gene: TRBV11-2; clone size: -; J gene: TRBJ2-2; D gene: -; CDR3 DNA: TGTGCCAGCAGCTTACAGGGAACCGGGGAGCTGTTTTTT; CDR3 protein: CASSLQGTGELFF
V gene: TRBV18; clone size: -; J gene: TRBJ2-7; D gene: -; CDR3 DNA: TGTGCCAGCTCACCCCCAGAAGGATACGAGCAGTACTTC; CDR3 protein: CASSPPEGYEQYF
V gene: TRBV20-1; clone size: -; J gene: TRBJ2-7; D gene: -; CDR3 DNA: TGCAGTGCTAGGCGGGGATCCGAGCAGTACTTC; CDR3 protein: CSARRGSEQYF
V gene: TRBV6-5; clone size: once; J gene: TRBJ2-5; D gene: -; CDR3 DNA: TGTGCCAGCAGTTTAGAGGGCAGTAGAATCGTACAGACCCAGTACTTC; CDR3 protein: CASSLEGSRIVQTQYF
V gene: TRBV28; clone size: -; J gene: TRBJ2-7; D gene: TRBD2; CDR3 DNA: TGTGCCAGCAGGCCACTAGCGGGAGTCACCTACGAGCAGTACTTC; CDR3 protein: CASRPLAGVTYEQYF
V gene: TRBV6-5; clone size: -; J gene: TRBJ2-2; D gene: -; CDR3 DNA: TGTGCCAGCAGTTTTGGGGGTGCGAACACCGGGGAGCTGTTTTTT; CDR3 protein: CASSFGGANTGELFF
V gene: TRBV2; clone size: -; J gene: TRBJ2-1; D gene: TRBD1; CDR3 DNA: TGTGCCAGCAAGACGCCGGGGACAGGGGGCTACAATGAGCAGTTCTTC; CDR3 protein: CASKTPGTGGYNEQFF
V gene: TRBV7-8; clone size: -; J gene: TRBJ1-2; D gene: TRBD1; CDR3 DNA: TGTGCCAGCAGCTTAGCGGGGACAGCTAACTATGGCTACACCTTC; CDR3 protein: CASSLAGTANYGYTF
V gene: TRBV5-1; clone size: once; J gene: TRBJ2-5; D gene: TRBD2; CDR3 DNA: TGCGCCAGCAGCTGGGGCGGGACTAGCGGGAAAGAGACCCAGTACTTC; CDR3 protein: CASSWGGTSGKETQYF
V gene: TRBV27; clone size: once; J gene: TRBJ2-3; D gene: -; CDR3 DNA: TGTGCCAGCAGTTTAAGCGGAACGGGTTATACGCAGTATTTT; CDR3 protein: CASSLSGTGYTQYF
V gene: TRBV15; clone size: -; J gene: TRBJ2-2; D gene: -; CDR3 DNA: TGTGCCACCAGCAGAGAAACACCACTAGTTCACGGGGAGCTGTTTTTT; CDR3 protein: CATSRETPLVHGELFF
V gene: TRBV10-3; clone size: few; J gene: TRBJ1-4; D gene: -; CDR3 DNA: TGTGCCACCCAAGGCAATGTAGTTCGGGGTGAAAAACTGTTTTTT; CDR3 protein: CATQGNVVRGEKLFF
V gene: TRBV19; clone size: -; J gene: TRBJ1-5; D gene: TRBD1; CDR3 DNA: TGTGCCAGTAGTAAAACCGGGACAGCCATGGGGTTTAGCAATCAGCCCCAGCATTTT; CDR3 protein: CASSKTGTAMGFSNQPQHF